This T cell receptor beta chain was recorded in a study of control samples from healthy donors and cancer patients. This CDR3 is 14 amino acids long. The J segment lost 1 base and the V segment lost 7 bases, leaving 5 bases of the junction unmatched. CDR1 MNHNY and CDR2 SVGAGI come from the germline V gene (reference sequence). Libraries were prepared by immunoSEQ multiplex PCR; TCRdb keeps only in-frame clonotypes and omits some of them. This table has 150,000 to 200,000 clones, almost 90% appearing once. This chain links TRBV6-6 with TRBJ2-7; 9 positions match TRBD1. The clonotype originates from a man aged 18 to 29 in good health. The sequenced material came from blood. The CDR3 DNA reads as TGTGCCAGCATGGAGACAGGGGGATCCTACGAGCAGTACTTC. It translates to CASMETGGSYEQYF.